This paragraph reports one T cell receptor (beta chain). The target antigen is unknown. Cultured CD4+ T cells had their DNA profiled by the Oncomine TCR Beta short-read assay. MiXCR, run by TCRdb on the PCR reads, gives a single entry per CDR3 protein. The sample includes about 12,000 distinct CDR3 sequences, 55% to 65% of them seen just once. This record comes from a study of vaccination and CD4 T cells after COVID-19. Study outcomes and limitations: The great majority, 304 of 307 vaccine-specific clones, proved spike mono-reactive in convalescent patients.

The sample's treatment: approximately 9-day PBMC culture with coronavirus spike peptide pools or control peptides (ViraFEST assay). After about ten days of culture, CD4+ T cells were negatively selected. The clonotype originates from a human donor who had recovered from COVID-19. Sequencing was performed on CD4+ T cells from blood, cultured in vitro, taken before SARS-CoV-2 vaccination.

For the CDR3, the DNA is TGTGCCAGCAGTTACTCAGAAGGCACAGATACGCAGTATTTT. Protein product: CASSYSEGTDTQYF. This chain uses TRBV6-5 with TRBJ2-3; no reliable D call. The CDR3 spans 14 residues. V was trimmed by 0 bases and J by 1 base, leaving 5 bases between them. Germline CDR1 MNHEY, CDR2 SVGAGI.